This TCR beta chain was observed in a study of identical twins. Each CDR3 protein is one row after TCRdb ran MiXCR on the 5' RACE reads. Of about 530,000 distinct CDR3 sequences listed, around 20% are singletons. Study-wide results and caveats: Monozygotic twin pairs showed more out-of-frame TCR alpha sharing than models estimated.

The V segment lost 1 base and the J segment 2 bases; nucleotides outside the gene matches: 3. The CDR3 covers 15 residues. Per germline, CDR1 SGHRS and CDR2 YFSETQ. This clonotype was recorded a few times. The antigen is not known. In addition, the sample was reused for a study of yellow fever vaccine responses in identical twins.

Sequencing was carried out using CD4+ T cells sorted from blood. The chain carries TRBV5-1 and TRBJ2-3; 8 bases agree with TRBD1. The receptor was isolated from a woman younger than 30 in good health. The CDR3 DNA reads TGCGCCAGCAGCTTGACAGGGGGTATCACAGATACGCAGTATTTT. This codes for CASSLTGGITDTQYF. Variable domain in full (rest from reference TRBV5-1 and TRBJ2-3): KAGVTQTPRYLIKTRGQQVTLSCSPISGHRSVSWYQQTPGQGLQFLFEYFSETQRNKGNFPGRFSGRQFSNSRSEMNVSTLELGDSALYLCASSLTGGITDTQYFGPGTRLTVL.